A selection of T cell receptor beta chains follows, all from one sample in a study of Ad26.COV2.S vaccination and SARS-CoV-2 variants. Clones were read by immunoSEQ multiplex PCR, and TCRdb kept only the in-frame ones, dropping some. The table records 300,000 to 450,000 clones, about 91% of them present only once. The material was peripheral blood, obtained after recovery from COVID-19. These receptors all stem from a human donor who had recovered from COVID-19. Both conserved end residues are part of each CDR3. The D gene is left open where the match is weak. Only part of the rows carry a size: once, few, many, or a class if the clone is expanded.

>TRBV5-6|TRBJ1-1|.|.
CASSRGRLNTEAFF
TGTGCCAGCAGCAGGGGACGGCTGAACACTGAAGCTTTCTTT
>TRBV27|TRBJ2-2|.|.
CASSLAPYRDTGELFF
TGTGCCAGCAGTCTAGCCCCCTACAGGGACACCGGGGAGCTGTTTTTT
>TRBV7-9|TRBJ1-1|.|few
CASSPEGFF
TGTGCCAGCAGCCCCGAAGGTTTCTTT
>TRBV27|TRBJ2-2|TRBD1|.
CASRFETGGPGELFF
TGTGCCAGCCGATTCGAGACAGGGGGCCCCGGGGAGCTGTTTTTT
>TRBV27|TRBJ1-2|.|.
CASSPTPRGDWNYGYTF
TGTGCCAGCAGTCCAACCCCACGTGGGGATTGGAACTATGGCTACACCTTC
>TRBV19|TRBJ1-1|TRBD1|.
CASAQGLLNTEAFF
TGTGCCAGTGCACAGGGGCTTCTGAACACTGAAGCTTTCTTT
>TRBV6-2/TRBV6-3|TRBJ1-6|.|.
CASSLETDNSPLHF
TGTGCCAGCAGTCTTGAGACAGATAATTCACCCCTCCACTTT
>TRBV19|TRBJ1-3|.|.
CASTWGLGNTIYF
TGTGCCAGTACCTGGGGACTTGGAAACACCATATATTTT
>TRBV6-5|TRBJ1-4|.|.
CASRDDRGAEKLFF
TGTGCCAGCAGGGACGATCGGGGGGCTGAAAAACTGTTTTTT
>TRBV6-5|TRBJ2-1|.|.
CASRPGGGNLNEQFF
TGTGCCAGCCGCCCCGGAGGGGGAAACTTAAATGAGCAGTTCTTC
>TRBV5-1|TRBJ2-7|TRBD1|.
CASSSTGTGTYEQYF
TGCGCCAGCAGCTCGACCGGGACAGGGACCTACGAGCAGTACTTC
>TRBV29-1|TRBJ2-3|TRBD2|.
CSVEGRGGVSAGTDTQYF
TGCAGCGTTGAAGGTAGGGGAGGGGTTTCCGCTGGCACAGATACGCAGTATTTT
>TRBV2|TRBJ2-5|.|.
CASSEVTVLQETQYF
TGTGCCAGCAGTGAAGTCACCGTCCTCCAAGAGACCCAGTACTTC
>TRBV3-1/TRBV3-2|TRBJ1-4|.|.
CASLGAGGKLFF
TGTGCCAGCCTCGGCGCGGGTGGGAAACTGTTTTTT
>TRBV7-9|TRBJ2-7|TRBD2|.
CASSLGHGGGEQYF
TGTGCCAGCAGCTTAGGACACGGCGGGGGCGAGCAGTACTTC
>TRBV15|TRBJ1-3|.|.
CATSRERGFSSGNTIYF
TGTGCCACCAGCAGAGAGCGGGGGTTTAGCTCTGGAAACACCATATATTTT